This T cell receptor beta chain was captured in a study of blood T cell repertoires in COVID-19. CDR1 is SGHDN, CDR2 FVKESK, per germline. The V end was cut by 6 bases, the J end by 8 bases, with 19 bases between. The CDR3 contains 14 residues. For this clone: The same CDR3 also results from other DNA sequences found in this sample.

Only in-frame clones appear in the TCRdb table, and some are missing; sequencing was by immunoSEQ multiplex PCR. The table has around 250,000 clones, roughly 88% seen once. Material for sequencing was PBMCs or T cells enriched from blood (not recorded which). The clonotype comes from a woman between 40 and 55 years old who had been exposed to COVID-19. The J gene is TRBJ1-2, the V gene TRBV14; D call uncertain. The CDR3 sequence is CASSPRLGVGGYTF. The CDR3 DNA reads as TGTGCCAGCAGTCCCAGGCTGGGAGTGGGGGGCTACACCTTC.